The source of this T cell receptor beta chain is a study of blood T cell repertoires in COVID-19. The CDR3 sequence is 18 residues long. Germline V gene sequence: CDR1 MDHEN, CDR2 SYDVKM. V lost 3 bases and J lost 0; bases outside the gene matches: 8. Clones were sequenced by immunoSEQ multiplex PCR, and TCRdb holds only the in-frame ones, with some missing. The sample carries approximately 150,000 clones, roughly 89% recorded once. The specimen sequenced was peripheral blood. This receptor was taken from a woman aged 50 to 65 with active or convalescent COVID-19. This chain connects TRBV28 to TRBJ1-1, with 12 nucleotides matching TRBD1. Here the CDR3 reads CASSFPGTGGDMNTEAFF. CDR3 nucleotide sequence: TGTGCCAGCAGTTTTCCCGGGACAGGGGGCGACATGAACACTGAAGCTTTCTTT.